A single sample is the source of the 27 T cell receptor beta chains below, sequenced in a study of a mutant IDH1 vaccine in newly diagnosed glioma. This sample's time point: week 23, last vaccination. The study gave 300 ug of mutant IDH1 20-mer peptide per vaccine dose, with topical imiquimod. The protocol was immunoSEQ multiplex PCR, while the TCRdb copy is restricted to in-frame clones and leaves out a portion. The sample carries tens of thousands of clones, under 90% recorded once. For these TCRs, the target antigens are not known. The sample consisted of PBMCs, taken from a glioma patient whose treatment included an IDH1 peptide vaccine. These receptors came from a man younger than 30 with glioma.

Here the CDR3 DNA reads TGTGCCAGTAGGGCATACGGGACATCCACCGGGGAGCTGTTTTTT. Its translation is CASRAYGTSTGELFF. The V gene is TRBV19, the J gene TRBJ2-2; D possibly corresponds to TRBD1 (6 bases). Trimming pared 6 bases from V and 4 bases from J, leaving 15 bases between. There are 15 residues in the CDR3. Germline assignment: CDR1 LNHDA and CDR2 SQIVND (reference sequence).

This clone showed up just a few times. CDR3 DNA sequence: TGCGCCAGCAGCCGAGGGATGACAGGATTGAACACTGAAGCTTTCTTT. Translating it yields CASSRGMTGLNTEAFF. The gene calls are TRBV5-1 and TRBJ1-1; D perhaps matches TRBD1 (6 bases). CDR1 SGHRS and CDR2 YFSETQ come from the germline V gene. The CDR3 loop spans 16 amino acids. V dropped 4 bases and J dropped 0 bases, with 16 bases sitting between them. The full variable domain, rest sourced from reference TRBV5-1 and TRBJ1-1, is KAGVTQTPRYLIKTRGQQVTLSCSPISGHRSVSWYQQTPGQGLQFLFEYFSETQRNKGNFPGRFSGRQFSNSRSEMNVSTLELGDSALYLCASSRGMTGLNTEAFFGQGTRLTVV.

V gene TRBV6-5 combines with J gene TRBJ1-2; 7 bases match TRBD1. Unmatched junction bases numbered 4, after V lost 10 bases and J lost 2 bases. Germline assignment: CDR1 MNHEY and CDR2 SVGAGI. The CDR3 runs 12 residues. CDR3 nucleotide sequence: TGTGCCACGAGGGACAGAAACTATGGCTACACCTTC. This gives the protein CATRDRNYGYTF.

This rearrangement joins TRBV10-3 to TRBJ1-1; D ambiguous. This CDR3 has 12 amino acids. The V end lost 9 bases, the J end lost 5 bases, and 13 bases lay between the germline ends. The germline CDR1 and CDR2 sequences are ENHRY and SYGVKD. CDR3 nucleotides: TGTGCCATTAGTCCTGGAGGAACTGAAGCTTTCTTT. Encoded protein: CAISPGGTEAFF.

This chain uses TRBV6-5 with TRBJ1-5; a weak D match, TRBD1 (5 bases). Trimming left V 5 bases short and J 5 bases short, with 13 bases between. CDR3 size: 14 residues. CDR1 and CDR2 from the germline V gene are MNHEY and SVGAGI. CDR3 coding DNA: TGTGCCAGCAGTCAGGGCCCCAATTATCAGCCCCAGCATTTT. Amino acid sequence: CASSQGPNYQPQHF.

The CDR3 is CASSFPGTWDEQFF. CDR3 DNA sequence: TGTGCCAGCAGTTTTCCCGGGACCTGGGATGAGCAGTTCTTC. The chain uses TRBV2 and TRBJ2-1; D could derive from TRBD1 or TRBD2 (5 bases each). Germline V gene sequence: CDR1 SNHLY, CDR2 FYNNEI. V was trimmed by 5 bases and J by 8 bases, leaving 16 bases between them. CDR3 length: 14 amino acids.

This clone showed up just once. The chain carries TRBV9 and TRBJ2-3, with D possibly being TRBD2 (6 bases). Per germline, CDR1 SGDLS and CDR2 YYNGEE. Deletions cut 0 bases from V and 2 bases from J, with 10 bases between. The CDR3 covers 15 residues. The CDR3 reads CASSVEGLLTDTQYF. CDR3 sequence (DNA): TGTGCCAGCAGCGTAGAGGGACTTCTCACAGATACGCAGTATTTT.

This chain uses TRBV15 with TRBJ1-5; D not resolved. This CDR3 comprises 15 residues. Germline lookup yields CDR1 LNHNV and CDR2 YYDKDF (reference sequence). With 1 base removed from V and 3 bases from J, the gap between germline ends came to 10 bases. In DNA, the CDR3 is TGTGCCACCAGCAGAGTTCTCGGGTCCAATCAGCCCCAGCATTTT. Amino acids: CATSRVLGSNQPQHF.

The rearrangement links TRBV7-2 to TRBJ2-5, with a weak D call TRBD1 (6 bases). The germline V gene has CDR1 SGHTA and CDR2 FQGNSA. The ends were cut back, 4 bases at V and 7 bases at J, with 22 bases in the middle. CDR3 size: 16 residues. The CDR3 DNA follows: TGTGCCAGCAGCTCCAGGAGCGACAGGAACGCAGGGACCCAGTACTTC. It encodes CASSSRSDRNAGTQYF.

This clone was counted a few times. This chain links TRBV5-6 with TRBJ1-6; D gene ambiguous. V was clipped by 1 base and J by 6 bases, with 5 bases between them. CDR1 SGHDT and CDR2 YYEEEE come from the germline V gene. The CDR3 is 13 amino acids. In DNA, the CDR3 is TGTGCCAGCAGCTTGATGGGTAATTCACCCCTCCACTTT. Its protein is CASSLMGNSPLHF.

This chain links TRBV18 with TRBJ2-1; 9 positions match TRBD2. V was pared by 3 bases and J by 9 bases, with 3 bases of the junction left unmatched. This CDR3 spans 13 amino acids. Germline CDR1 KGHSH, CDR2 LQKENI. The CDR3 coding sequence is TGTGCCAGCTCACCGATGACTAGCGGTGAGCAGTTCTTC. It codes for CASSPMTSGEQFF.

Here the CDR3 reads CASSRGQINSPLHF. The CDR3 nucleotides are TGTGCCAGCAGCCGGGGACAGATTAATTCACCCCTCCACTTT. The J gene is TRBJ1-6, the V gene TRBV6-5; 7 nucleotides align to TRBD1. J was trimmed by 6 bases and V by 6 bases; bases with no gene match: 5. The CDR3 runs to 14 residues. The germline CDR1 and CDR2 sequences are MNHEY and SVGAGI.

The chain joins TRBV28 to TRBJ2-3, with D tentatively TRBD1 (5 bases). Between the trimmed V and J ends, which lost 6 bases and 0 bases, there was a span of 16 bases. The CDR3 length is 16 residues. From germline, CDR1 is MDHEN and CDR2 SYDVKM. In DNA form, the CDR3 reads TGTGCCAGCAGCCCCCACCCGACAGCGAGCACAGATACGCAGTATTTT. Protein: CASSPHPTASTDTQYF. Supplemented by reference TRBV28 and TRBJ2-3, the full variable domain reads DVKVTQSSRYLVKRTGEKVFLECVQDMDHENMFWYRQDPGLGLRLIYFSYDVKMKEKGDIPEGYSVSREKKERFSLILESASTNQTSMYLCASSPHPTASTDTQYFGPGTRLTVL.

The J gene is TRBJ1-5, the V gene TRBV4-1, with D possibly TRBD1 on 5 matching bases. CDR1 and CDR2 from the germline V gene are MGHRA and YSYEKL. V lost 2 bases and J 0 bases, leaving 23 bases between the germline ends. This CDR3 has 20 residues. CDR3 region: CASSQSFSTARIYSNQPQHF. In nucleotides, the CDR3 is TGCGCCAGCAGCCAAAGCTTCTCGACAGCCCGGATCTATAGCAATCAGCCCCAGCATTTT.

The gene calls are TRBV6-5 and TRBJ2-7, with TRBD1 matching over 8 bases. The length of the CDR3 is 14 residues. CDR1 and CDR2 (germline): MNHEY, SVGAGI. V shed 0 bases, J shed 8 bases, and the junction held 6 bases outside the gene matches. CDR3 protein: CASSYSTGAYKQYF. The CDR3 DNA reads as TGTGCCAGCAGTTACTCGACAGGGGCGTACAAGCAGTACTTC.

The rearrangement joins TRBV6-5 to TRBJ2-7; 8 bases match TRBD1. With 5 bases clipped from V and 6 bases from J, the junction kept 9 bases outside the gene matches. Germline V CDR1 and CDR2: MNHEY, SVGAGI. The CDR3 contains 14 residues. Written as DNA, the CDR3 is TGTGCCAGCAGTATCGGACAGGGATTAGGCGAGCAGTACTTC. This sequence encodes CASSIGQGLGEQYF.

The V call is TRBV19, the J call TRBJ1-1, with 9 bases that match TRBD1. The CDR3 runs 16 residues. Unmatched junction bases numbered 2, after V lost 0 bases and J lost 0 bases. The germline gives CDR1 LNHDA, CDR2 SQIVND (reference sequence). CDR3 coding DNA: TGTGCCAGTAGTATAGATCGGACAGGGGTGAACACTGAAGCTTTCTTT. Its translation: CASSIDRTGVNTEAFF.

This chain joins TRBV5-4 and TRBJ2-1, with 9 bases identical to TRBD1. The CDR3 sequence is 14 residues long. The V and J ends lost 4 bases and 5 bases, in that order; junction bases with no gene match: 4. Germline CDR1 and CDR2: SGHNT and YYREEE (reference sequence). In DNA form, the CDR3 reads TGTGCCAGCAGCCGAGGACAGGGGAACAATGAGCAGTTCTTC. Protein product: CASSRGQGNNEQFF.

V usage is TRBV9 and J usage is TRBJ1-2, with unresolved D. The CDR3 is 13 amino acids. Germline CDR1 and CDR2: SGDLS and YYNGEE. V shed 2 bases and J shed 2 bases, with 7 bases lying between them. The CDR3 here is CASSVSQNYGYTF. The DNA of the CDR3 is TGTGCCAGCAGCGTTAGCCAGAACTATGGCTACACCTTC.

V is TRBV7-8 and J is TRBJ2-2; maybe TRBD2 (5 bases). Trimming removed 5 bases at V and 3 bases at J, with 13 bases between. This CDR3 is built from 15 residues. The germline CDR1 and CDR2 sequences are SGHVS and FQNEAQ. The CDR3: CASSPLGGDTGELFF. The CDR3 bases are TGTGCCAGCAGCCCTCTCGGAGGAGACACCGGGGAGCTGTTTTTT. Full variable domain (remainder filled in from reference TRBV7-8 and TRBJ2-2): GAGVSQSPRYKVAKRGQDVALRCDPISGHVSLFWYQQALGQGPEFLTYFQNEAQLDKSGLPSDRFFAERPEGSVSTLKIQRTQQEDSAVYLCASSPLGGDTGELFFGEGSRLTVL.

The genes are TRBV19 and TRBJ1-2, with a possible D match to TRBD1 (5 bases). This CDR3 is built from 14 residues. Germline CDR1 is LNHDA and CDR2 is SQIVND (reference sequence). Trimming removed 3 bases from V and 2 bases from J, with 10 bases in between. In DNA, the CDR3 is TGTGCCAGTAGTATGGACGGGGGAAACTATGGCTACACCTTC. It yields the protein CASSMDGGNYGYTF.

This chain links TRBV9 with TRBJ2-1; D unresolved. Trimming left V 0 bases short and J 8 bases short, with 12 bases between. CDR3 size: 14 residues. CDR1 is SGDLS and CDR2 is YYNGEE in the germline V gene. CDR3 DNA sequence: TGTGCCAGCAGCGTAGAGGAGAGCAGACATGAGCAGTTCTTC. This translates into CASSVEESRHEQFF. The whole variable domain, remainder taken from reference TRBV9 and TRBJ2-1, is DSGVTQTPKHLITATGQRVTLRCSPRSGDLSVYWYQQSLDQGLQFLIQYYNGEERAKGNILERFSAQQFPDLHSELNLSSLELGDSALYFCASSVEESRHEQFFGPGTRLTVL.

This rearrangement joins TRBV9 to TRBJ2-1, with D perhaps matching TRBD2 (5 bases). Per the germline V gene, CDR1 is SGDLS and CDR2 is YYNGEE. The CDR3 totals 15 residues. The V gene lost 0 bases and the J gene lost 5 bases, with 12 bases spanning the gap. CDR3 residues: CASSVARRQHNEQFF. The CDR3 coding sequence is TGTGCCAGCAGCGTAGCTAGGAGGCAGCACAATGAGCAGTTCTTC.

J is TRBJ1-1 and V is TRBV7-8, with 10 bases aligning to TRBD1. V shed 5 bases and J 3 bases; nucleotides not matched to a gene: 12. From germline, CDR1 is SGHVS and CDR2 FQNEAQ. The CDR3 length is 17 residues. The CDR3 spells CASSRSRQGAGDTEAFF. Here the CDR3 DNA reads TGTGCCAGCAGCCGGTCCCGACAGGGGGCTGGGGACACTGAAGCTTTCTTT.

This clone was detected many times. The chain is built from TRBV4-1 and TRBJ1-2, with D unresolved. Looked up from germline, CDR1 is MGHRA and CDR2 is YSYEKL. The CDR3 consists of 14 residues. V gave up 0 bases and J gave up 4 bases, with 9 bases separating them. The CDR3 DNA reads TGCGCCAGCAGCCAAGATCGGTCCTTCTATGGCTACACCTTC. It is translated as CASSQDRSFYGYTF.

CDR3 nucleotide sequence: TGTGCCAGCAGCGCAGACAGGGGAGGGGAGACCCAGTACTTC. It encodes CASSADRGGETQYF. The gene calls are TRBV7-9 and TRBJ2-5, with a possible D match to TRBD1 (8 bases). This CDR3 contains 14 residues. The germline gives CDR1 SEHNR, CDR2 FQNEAQ (reference sequence). V dropped 5 bases and J dropped 5 bases, with 15 bases sitting between them.

The chain has TRBV7-9 and TRBJ1-1; TRBD1 is a possible D gene (6 bases). Germline lookup yields CDR1 SEHNR and CDR2 FQNEAQ (reference sequence). Between the trimmed V and J ends, which lost 3 bases and 4 bases, there was a span of 15 bases. The CDR3 covers 15 residues. The chain's CDR3 is CASSFRGRRSTEAFF. The CDR3, as DNA: TGTGCCAGCAGCTTCAGGGGCCGGCGTAGCACTGAAGCTTTCTTT.